Each of the 8 T cell receptor beta chains below was sequenced from the same sample in a study of siplizumab effects on memory and regulatory T cells. Clones were sequenced by immunoSEQ multiplex PCR, and TCRdb holds only the in-frame ones, with some missing. The sample has about 100,000 clones; more than 90% are singletons. The material sequenced was CD4+ T cells sorted from blood. These receptors came from a human donor in good health.

V usage is TRBV5-1 and J usage is TRBJ2-2; no firm D call. The CDR3 spans 15 residues. Germline V gene data show CDR1 as SGHRS and CDR2 as YFSETQ. With 1 base removed from V and 5 bases from J, the gap between germline ends came to 12 bases. CDR3 nucleotides: TGCGCCAGCAGCTTGATGTCACTTACGACCGGGGAGCTGTTTTTT. Encoded protein: CASSLMSLTTGELFF. Filled out from reference TRBV5-1 and TRBJ2-2, the complete variable domain reads KAGVTQTPRYLIKTRGQQVTLSCSPISGHRSVSWYQQTPGQGLQFLFEYFSETQRNKGNFPGRFSGRQFSNSRSEMNVSTLELGDSALYLCASSLMSLTTGELFFGEGSRLTVL.

The chain links TRBV10-3 to TRBJ2-3; TRBD2 matches at 10 bases. Germline lookup yields CDR1 ENHRY and CDR2 SYGVKD. The CDR3 runs 14 residues. V lost 4 bases to trimming and J lost 5 bases; unmatched junction nucleotides: 3. This CDR3 reads CAISGASGGDTQYF. The CDR3, as DNA: TGTGCCATCAGTGGGGCTAGCGGGGGAGATACGCAGTATTTT.

The rearrangement uses TRBV9 and TRBJ2-1; 7 positions match TRBD1. Germline assignment: CDR1 SGDLS and CDR2 YYNGEE. The V gene end was trimmed by 2 bases and the J gene end by 8 bases; junction bases not matched to a gene: 1. The CDR3 is 12 amino acids. CDR3 bases: TGTGCCAGCAGCGTTACAGGGGATGAGCAGTTCTTC. Amino acid sequence: CASSVTGDEQFF.

The gene calls are TRBV13 and TRBJ1-3; TRBD1 agrees at 9 bases. Looked up from germline, CDR1 is PRHDT and CDR2 is FYEKMQ (reference sequence). Germline trimming cut 5 bases from V and 5 bases from J; bases unmatched to any gene: 4. The CDR3 loop spans 14 amino acids. Here the CDR3 DNA reads TGTGCCAGCAGCCCCGGACAGGGGCGAAACACCATATATTTT. Its protein is CASSPGQGRNTIYF.

This clone has only one observation. The chain links TRBV7-7 to TRBJ2-5; D gene ambiguous. This CDR3 spans 13 amino acids. CDR1 and CDR2 (germline): SSHAT, FNYEAQ (reference sequence). The V gene lost 5 bases and the J gene lost 5 bases, with 12 bases spanning the gap. This chain's CDR3 is CASSPVTGETQYF. The CDR3, as DNA: TGTGCCAGCAGCCCCGTGACCGGGGAGACCCAGTACTTC.

The J gene is TRBJ2-3, the V gene TRBV19; maybe TRBD2 (5 bases). Germline CDR1 LNHDA, CDR2 SQIVND (reference sequence). V was cut by 5 bases and J by 6 bases, with 21 bases left in between. The length of the CDR3 is 16 residues. Here the CDR3 DNA reads TGTGCCAGTAGTTTAGGACCTGAGGGATTGCTGGATACGCAGTATTTT. It codes for CASSLGPEGLLDTQYF.

This clone appeared once. The chain carries TRBV18 and TRBJ2-2, with a tentative D call TRBD2 (6 bases). The V end was cut by 0 bases, the J end by 0 bases, with 8 bases between. The germline CDR1 and CDR2 sequences are KGHSH and LQKENI. The CDR3 covers 16 residues. CDR3 DNA: TGTGCCAGCTCACCACCGAGACTAGCGAACACCGGGGAGCTGTTTTTT. As protein: CASSPPRLANTGELFF.

The genes are TRBV21-1 and TRBJ2-7. TRBV21-1 is recorded as a pseudogene. The length of the CDR3 is 16 residues. The CDR3: CASSKTGGWDSYEQYF. The CDR3 DNA follows: TGTGCCAGCAGCAAAACAGGCGGGTGGGACTCCTACGAGCAGTACTTC.